One and the same sample provided the 9 T cell receptor beta chains below, sequenced in a study of T-cell memory formation after mild COVID-19. TCRdb redid the calling of the 5' RACE reads with MiXCR, one entry per CDR3 protein. The sample consists of around 530,000 distinct CDR3 sequences, 20% to 25% of them appearing once. Sequencing input: PBMCs or a T cell subset sorted from them (not recorded which). Receptors originate from an adult woman who had mild COVID-19 (a few samples of this study predate the infection). Cell type and time point are not known.

This clonotype has a handful of counts. The chain carries TRBV29-1 and TRBJ2-7; a possible D gene is TRBD1 (6 bases). The V end was cut by 5 bases, the J end by 5 bases, with 16 bases between. CDR1 SQVTM and CDR2 ANQGSEA come from the germline V gene. CDR3 length equals 13 residues. CDR3 amino acids: CSVLDRLLNEQYF. The CDR3 DNA reads TGCAGCGTTCTCGACAGGCTTTTAAACGAGCAGTACTTC.

The table lists this clonotype with many counts. The J gene is TRBJ2-6, the V gene TRBV5-1; 7 nucleotides line up with TRBD1. CDR1 is SGHRS, CDR2 YFSETQ, per germline. The V segment lost 2 bases and the J segment 5 bases; nucleotides outside the gene matches: 16. CDR3 length: 19 amino acids. The CDR3 sequence: CASSFERTGPPGRANVLTF. CDR3 in DNA: TGCGCCAGCAGCTTTGAGAGGACAGGCCCCCCGGGTCGGGCCAACGTCCTGACTTTC.

The chain uses TRBV7-9 and TRBJ2-1, with D possibly TRBD2 on 5 matching bases. V was cut by 5 bases and J by 0 bases, with 11 bases left in between. From germline, CDR1 is SEHNR and CDR2 FQNEAQ (reference sequence). The CDR3 loop spans 15 amino acids. The CDR3 protein is CASSQSGLSYNEQFF. In DNA, the CDR3 is TGTGCCAGCAGCCAAAGCGGCCTCTCCTACAATGAGCAGTTCTTC.

The V gene is TRBV7-3, the J gene TRBJ1-1; 10 bases fit TRBD1. Germline V gene data show CDR1 as SGHTA and CDR2 as FQGTGA. CDR3 length equals 15 residues. Trimming removed 5 bases from V and 0 bases from J; junction bases left unmatched: 3. The CDR3 protein is CASSQTGGMNTEAFF. In DNA, the CDR3 is TGTGCCAGCAGCCAGACAGGGGGCATGAACACTGAAGCTTTCTTT.

The chain has TRBV7-6 and TRBJ2-7, with D tentatively TRBD1 (6 bases). This CDR3 has 14 residues. Germline CDR1 reads SGHVS; CDR2 reads FNYEAQ. Trimming stripped 3 bases from V and 5 bases from J, with 14 bases between. The CDR3 sequence: CASSFGTGNNEQYF. The CDR3 DNA is TGTGCCAGCAGCTTCGGTACAGGGAACAACGAGCAGTACTTC. The full variable domain, rest sourced from reference TRBV7-6 and TRBJ2-7, is GAGVSQSPRYKVTKRGQDVALRCDPISGHVSLYWYRQALGQGPEFLTYFNYEAQQDKSGLPNDRFSAERPEGSISTLTIQRTEQRDSAMYRCASSFGTGNNEQYFGPGTRLTVT.

This clonotype was counted only a few times. This chain uses TRBV7-9 with TRBJ2-6, with 7 bases aligning to TRBD1. The CDR3 sequence is 18 residues long. The V gene end was trimmed by 6 bases and the J gene end by 0 bases; junction bases not matched to a gene: 11. Germline V gene data show CDR1 as SEHNR and CDR2 as FQNEAQ (reference sequence). The CDR3 DNA sequence: TGTGCCAGCAGACAAACGGACAGGACCTTCTCTGGGGCCAACGTCCTGACTTTC. Translated, it gives CASRQTDRTFSGANVLTF.

This clonotype was counted only a few times. The V gene is TRBV9, the J gene TRBJ1-1; 8 bases are a match to TRBD1. V gave up 4 bases and J gave up 8 bases; unmatched junction bases: 10. Germline CDR1 and CDR2: SGDLS and YYNGEE. This CDR3 contains 14 residues. The DNA of the CDR3 is TGTGCCAGCAGCCCCTCTGGGACAGGCACCGAAGCTTTCTTT. Protein product: CASSPSGTGTEAFF.

This clonotype was counted between two and nine times. This rearrangement joins TRBV20-1 to TRBJ2-7, with 10 nucleotides matching TRBD2. Germline values: CDR1 DFQATT, CDR2 SNEGSKA (reference sequence). Trimming took 3 bases from V and 7 from J; bases not matched to a gene: 12. This CDR3 contains 15 residues. The CDR3 DNA sequence: TGCAGTGCTAGTAGGTCGGCTAGCGGGAGTCAGGAGCAGTACTTC. This gives the protein CSASRSASGSQEQYF.

The rearrangement joins TRBV15 to TRBJ1-3; unclear D gene. V shed 0 bases and J shed 0 bases, with 9 bases lying between them. The CDR3 has 16 residues. Germline V lookup: CDR1 LNHNV, CDR2 YYDKDF (reference sequence). CDR3 in amino acids: CATSRDSPGSGNTIYF. CDR3 in DNA: TGTGCCACCAGCAGAGATAGTCCGGGCTCTGGAAACACCATATATTTT. Full variable domain (remainder filled in from reference TRBV15 and TRBJ1-3): DAMVIQNPRYQVTQFGKPVTLSCSQTLNHNVMYWYQQKSSQAPKLLFHYYDKDFNNEADTPDNFQSRRPNTSFCFLDIRSPGLGDTAMYLCATSRDSPGSGNTIYFGEGSWLTVV.